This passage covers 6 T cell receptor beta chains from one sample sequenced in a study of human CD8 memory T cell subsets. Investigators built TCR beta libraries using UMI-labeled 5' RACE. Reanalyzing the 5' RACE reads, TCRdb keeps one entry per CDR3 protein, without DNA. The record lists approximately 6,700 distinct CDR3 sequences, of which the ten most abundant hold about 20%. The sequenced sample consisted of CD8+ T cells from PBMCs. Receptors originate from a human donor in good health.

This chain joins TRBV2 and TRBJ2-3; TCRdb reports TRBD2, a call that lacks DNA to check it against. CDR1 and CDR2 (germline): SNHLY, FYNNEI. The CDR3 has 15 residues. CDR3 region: CASSPPAGVADTQYF.

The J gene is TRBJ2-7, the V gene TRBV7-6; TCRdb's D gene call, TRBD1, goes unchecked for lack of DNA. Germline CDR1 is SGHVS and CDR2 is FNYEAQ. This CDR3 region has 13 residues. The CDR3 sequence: CASSKGGSYEQYF.

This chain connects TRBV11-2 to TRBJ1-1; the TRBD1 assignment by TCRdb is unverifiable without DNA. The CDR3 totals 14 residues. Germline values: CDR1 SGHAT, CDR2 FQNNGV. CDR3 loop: CASSPGQGFGEAFF.

CDR3 loop: CASTQGRGNTEAFF. V and J are TRBV6-5 and TRBJ1-1; the D gene TCRdb calls, TRBD1, cannot be checked with no DNA. Germline CDR1 is MNHEY and CDR2 is SVGAGI. The CDR3 covers 14 residues.

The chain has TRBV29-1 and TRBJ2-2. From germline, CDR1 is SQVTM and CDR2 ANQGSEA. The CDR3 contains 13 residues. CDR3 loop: CSVLDGNTGELFF.

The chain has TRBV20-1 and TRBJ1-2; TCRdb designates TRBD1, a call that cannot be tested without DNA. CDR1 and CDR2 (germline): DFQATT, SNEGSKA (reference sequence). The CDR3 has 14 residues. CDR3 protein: CSATGVRERYGYTF.